Here is one T cell receptor beta chain with its context. Its antigen remains unknown. This specimen comes from a study of blood T cells in healthy people across ages. Study findings and constraints: A greater number of naive CD4+ cells and higher diversity distinguished long-lived donors from aged donors.

The second PCR ran about 6 to 11 cycles with a sample-barcoded 5' primer and J-beta primers. TCRdb reprocessed the 5' RACE reads via MiXCR and lists one record per CDR3 protein. The data show about 1.4 million distinct CDR3 sequences, with roughly 64% seen just once and 6.5% to 8.5% held by the top ten. This CDR3 has 16 amino acids. Germline V gene lookup returns CDR1 LGHDT and CDR2 YNNKEL (reference sequence). With 3 bases clipped from V and 4 bases from J, the junction kept 7 bases outside the gene matches. The receptor's source is a man between 18 and 35 years old in good health. Source material: blood. V and J are TRBV3-1 and TRBJ1-5, with 9 bases aligning to TRBD1. The chain's CDR3 is CASSHSLGTGNQPQHF. CDR3 DNA: TGTGCCAGCAGCCACTCCCTCGGGACAGGGAATCAGCCCCAGCATTTT.